The rows below give T cell receptor beta chains drawn from one sample of a study of CD8+ T cells in alopecia areata. TCRdb keeps only in-frame clones here, not all; method: immunoSEQ multiplex PCR. The data show 170,000 or so clones, with about 60% seen just once and 10% to 15% held by the top ten. Sequencing was performed on CD8+ T cells sorted from blood, taken at week 24, from a patient treated with tofacitinib. The receptors here all came from a human donor with alopecia areata. Both conserved end residues are part of each CDR3. The order of the fields is clone size, D gene, J gene, V gene, CDR3 DNA, CDR3 protein. A D gene is named only where the DNA matches it firmly. Rows may omit the clone size; those that give it use once, few, many or a size class.

clone size: few
D gene: NA
J gene: TRBJ2-5
V gene: TRBV7-2
CDR3 DNA: TGTGCCACGGCCCCGCGGGGCGGACAAGAGACCCAGTACTTC
CDR3 protein: CATAPRGGQETQYF

clone size: few
D gene: TRBD1
J gene: TRBJ2-3
V gene: TRBV2
CDR3 DNA: TGTGCCAGGAGGGGGCCGCCTCGCCCAGATACGCAGTATTTT
CDR3 protein: CARRGPPRPDTQYF

clone size: NA
D gene: NA
J gene: TRBJ1-1
V gene: TRBV4-1
CDR3 DNA: TGCGCCAGCAGCCAAGCTAGTCCGGGGGCTGAAGCTTTCTTT
CDR3 protein: CASSQASPGAEAFF

clone size: NA
D gene: NA
J gene: TRBJ2-1
V gene: TRBV25-1
CDR3 DNA: TGTGCCACCGGTCTCAATGAGCAGTTCTTC
CDR3 protein: CATGLNEQFF

clone size: NA
D gene: TRBD1
J gene: TRBJ1-1
V gene: TRBV5-6
CDR3 DNA: TGTGCCAGCAGCGTAAAGACAGGGATTTGGAACACTGAAGCTTTCTTT
CDR3 protein: CASSVKTGIWNTEAFF

clone size: few
D gene: NA
J gene: TRBJ2-2
V gene: TRBV2
CDR3 DNA: TGTGCCAGCAGTGAACTGGTACCCGGGGAGCTGTTTTTT
CDR3 protein: CASSELVPGELFF

clone size: NA
D gene: NA
J gene: TRBJ2-7
V gene: TRBV30
CDR3 DNA: TGTGCCTGGAGTACCCGGGACGGAGGCTACGAGCAGTACTTC
CDR3 protein: CAWSTRDGGYEQYF

clone size: NA
D gene: NA
J gene: TRBJ1-6
V gene: TRBV5-1
CDR3 DNA: TGCGCCAGCAGCTCCTCAAGGTCAGCAGATTCACCCCTCCACTTT
CDR3 protein: CASSSSRSADSPLHF

clone size: NA
D gene: NA
J gene: TRBJ2-3
V gene: TRBV7-9
CDR3 DNA: TGTGCCAGCAGGTGGGGCACAGATACGCAGTATTTT
CDR3 protein: CASRWGTDTQYF

clone size: NA
D gene: NA
J gene: TRBJ1-6
V gene: TRBV4-1
CDR3 DNA: TGCGCCAGCAGCTCGATTAATTCACCCCTCCACTTT
CDR3 protein: CASSSINSPLHF

clone size: NA
D gene: TRBD2
J gene: TRBJ2-3
V gene: TRBV7-2
CDR3 DNA: TGTGCCAGCAGGGTTGGGGTACTAGCGGGCACAGATACGCAGTATTTT
CDR3 protein: CASRVGVLAGTDTQYF

clone size: NA
D gene: TRBD1
J gene: TRBJ1-2
V gene: TRBV7-9
CDR3 DNA: TGTGCCAGCAGCTTAGAACGGACAGGGTATAACTATGGCTACACCTTC
CDR3 protein: CASSLERTGYNYGYTF

clone size: few
D gene: NA
J gene: TRBJ1-2
V gene: TRBV6-1
CDR3 DNA: TGTGCCAGCAGTGAGATTCAGGGCAGGGGAAACTATGGCTACACCTTC
CDR3 protein: CASSEIQGRGNYGYTF

clone size: NA
D gene: NA
J gene: TRBJ2-5
V gene: TRBV7-8
CDR3 DNA: TGTGCCAGCAGTTATACCCCAGAGACCCAGTACTTC
CDR3 protein: CASSYTPETQYF

clone size: NA
D gene: TRBD1
J gene: TRBJ1-2
V gene: TRBV2
CDR3 DNA: TGTGCCAGCAGCTCAGGGGGGATTAACTATGGCTACACCTTC
CDR3 protein: CASSSGGINYGYTF

clone size: few
D gene: TRBD1
J gene: TRBJ2-7
V gene: TRBV4-1
CDR3 DNA: TGCGCCAGCAGCCAAGAAGGGACAGGGTTCTACGAGCAGTACTTC
CDR3 protein: CASSQEGTGFYEQYF